Following are 23 T cell receptor beta chains from one sample sequenced in a study of cytomegalovirus exposure and HLA in healthy donors. Profiling relied on immunoSEQ multiplex PCR, and the TCRdb table lists in-frame clones only, not all of them. In the table there are some 240,000 clones, 80% to 90% of which are singletons. Sequencing was performed on PBMCs. The receptors shown here come from a woman aged 18-35 years in good health and CMV-seropositive.

There are a few counts of this clone. This chain connects TRBV2 to TRBJ2-1, with a tentative D call TRBD2 (6 bases). The CDR3 totals 13 residues. Germline values: CDR1 SNHLY, CDR2 FYNNEI. V lost 5 bases and J lost 5, with 10 bases in between. DNA of the CDR3: TGTGCCAGCAGTCGGGGGTCCCACAATGAGCAGTTCTTC. Translation: CASSRGSHNEQFF. The variable domain in full, completed from reference TRBV2 and TRBJ2-1, reads EPEVTQTPSHQVTQMGQEVILRCVPISNHLYFYWYRQILGQKVEFLVSFYNNEISEKSEIFDDQFSVERPDGSNFTLKIRSTKLEDSAMYFCASSRGSHNEQFFGPGTRLTVL.

This chain links TRBV4-2 with TRBJ2-7; possible D gene TRBD1, 5 bases. This CDR3 has 16 amino acids. The germline gives CDR1 LGHNA, CDR2 YNFKEQ. V lost 1 base and J lost 2, with 15 bases in between. This CDR3 is CASSQGTAGPTYEQYF. For the CDR3, the DNA is TGTGCCAGCAGCCAAGGGACCGCAGGGCCAACCTACGAGCAGTACTTC.

The chain joins TRBV4-1 to TRBJ1-2, with D possibly TRBD1 on 5 matching bases. The V and J ends lost 1 base and 5 bases respectively, with 17 bases between them. This CDR3 has 16 residues. Germline loops: CDR1 MGHRA, CDR2 YSYEKL. The CDR3 is CASSQVPAPGRYGYTF. The CDR3 nucleotides read TGCGCCAGCAGCCAAGTTCCTGCCCCAGGGCGGTATGGCTACACCTTC.

The chain combines TRBV14 with TRBJ2-3; 12 nucleotides agree with TRBD2. Germline V gene lookup returns CDR1 SGHDN and CDR2 FVKESK. V lost 3 bases and J lost 5; bases outside the gene matches: 6. This CDR3 is built from 16 residues. CDR3: CASSHLLAGGQDTQYF. For the CDR3, the DNA is TGTGCCAGCAGCCACTTGCTAGCGGGAGGGCAAGATACGCAGTATTTT.

The J gene is TRBJ2-1, the V gene TRBV2, with TRBD2 matching 12 bases. Germline values: CDR1 SNHLY, CDR2 FYNNEI. V lost 6 bases to trimming and J lost 8 bases; unmatched junction nucleotides: 5. The CDR3 has 14 residues. CDR3 sequence (DNA): TGTGCCAGCAGCGGACTAGCGGGATGGGATGAGCAGTTCTTC. Encoded protein: CASSGLAGWDEQFF.

The sample holds one count of this clone. V is TRBV10-3 and J is TRBJ2-7; tentatively, D is TRBD1 (5 bases). The CDR3 sequence is 14 residues long. Germline CDR1 is ENHRY and CDR2 is SYGVKD. The V and J ends lost 6 bases and 7 bases respectively, with 19 bases between them. CDR3 residues: CAIRDPQGAEEQYF. For the CDR3, the DNA is TGTGCCATCAGAGACCCCCAAGGGGCTGAGGAGCAGTACTTC.

The gene calls are TRBV9 and TRBJ2-7; 10 nucleotides agree with TRBD1. Germline assignment: CDR1 SGDLS and CDR2 YYNGEE. V was pared by 2 bases and J by 6 bases, with 5 bases of the junction left unmatched. CDR3 length: 14 amino acids. Here the CDR3 DNA reads TGTGCCAGCAGCGTGGGACAGGGGTTGTCCGAGCAGTACTTC. This codes for CASSVGQGLSEQYF.

The chain combines TRBV11-2 with TRBJ2-7, with D uncertain. This CDR3 has 16 amino acids. CDR1 and CDR2 (germline): SGHAT, FQNNGV. Between the trimmed V and J ends, which lost 2 bases and 3 bases, there was a span of 17 bases. The CDR3 reads CASSLWSLGLDYEQYF. The CDR3 nucleotides are TGTGCCAGCAGCTTATGGTCGTTAGGCCTAGACTACGAGCAGTACTTC.

The rearrangement uses TRBV27 and TRBJ2-7; no reliable D call. The germline CDR1 and CDR2 sequences are MNHEY and SMNVEV (reference sequence). Trimming took 7 bases from V and 3 from J, leaving 13 bases between them. This CDR3 contains 13 residues. The CDR3 DNA reads TGTGCCAGCAAGCTCGGGTCCGGCTACGAGCAGTACTTC. Translation: CASKLGSGYEQYF.

The rearrangement uses TRBV11-3 and TRBJ2-1; no firm D call. V lost 3 bases and J lost 8, with 8 bases in between. This CDR3 has 12 residues. From germline, CDR1 is SGHNT and CDR2 YENEEA. The CDR3 DNA reads TGTGCCAGCAGCTTCGACTCCGATGAGCAGTTCTTC. Protein product: CASSFDSDEQFF.

There are a few counts of this clone. The chain couples TRBV4-1 to TRBJ2-1; D unclear. V was trimmed by 0 bases and J by 4 bases, leaving 4 bases between them. The CDR3 is made up of 13 amino acids. The germline V gene encodes CDR1 MGHRA and CDR2 YSYEKL. The CDR3 DNA follows: TGCGCCAGCAGCCAAGACCCATACAATGAGCAGTTCTTC. This encodes CASSQDPYNEQFF.

V and J are TRBV6-5 and TRBJ1-1; D gene ambiguous. Germline-derived CDR1 and CDR2 are MNHEY and SVGAGI. The V end was cut by 0 bases, the J end by 11 bases, with 16 bases between. The CDR3 loop spans 14 amino acids. DNA for the CDR3: TGTGCCAGCAGTTACTCGGGAGAGGGTGTGGATGCTTTCTTT. It specifies CASSYSGEGVDAFF.

The chain employs TRBV6-1 and TRBJ1-2; D perhaps matches TRBD1 (5 bases). Deletions cut 1 base from V and 5 bases from J, with 20 bases between. The CDR3 is made up of 17 amino acids. Germline V gene sequence: CDR1 MNHNS, CDR2 SASEGT. CDR3 DNA sequence: TGTGCCAGCAGTGAAGGCGGGGGTCCGGAGAGAAGATATGGCTACACCTTC. Its protein is CASSEGGGPERRYGYTF.

This clone was observed a single time. The chain employs TRBV4-1 and TRBJ1-1, with 8 positions matching TRBD1. Looked up from germline, CDR1 is MGHRA and CDR2 is YSYEKL. V lost 1 base to trimming and J lost 4 bases; unmatched junction nucleotides: 5. The CDR3 covers 15 residues. In DNA, the CDR3 is TGCGCCAGCAGCCAAGTCGCCACAGGGGGCACTGAAGCTTTCTTT. Amino acids: CASSQVATGGTEAFF.

This chain joins TRBV11-2 and TRBJ1-1; D not certain. CDR1 SGHAT and CDR2 FQNNGV come from the germline V gene. V was pared by 1 base and J by 6 bases, with 6 bases between. The CDR3 has 12 residues. This CDR3 is CASSLGTAEAFF. CDR3 sequence (DNA): TGTGCCAGCAGCTTAGGAACGGCTGAAGCTTTCTTT.

J is TRBJ1-1 and V is TRBV7-3, with D possibly matching TRBD1 (5 bases). The germline V gene encodes CDR1 SGHTA and CDR2 FQGTGA. With 1 base removed from V and 4 bases from J, the gap between germline ends came to 7 bases. This CDR3 has 13 residues. CDR3 sequence (DNA): TGTGCCAGCAGCTTAATGGGGGGCACTGAAGCTTTCTTT. Translated, it gives CASSLMGGTEAFF.

This chain links TRBV7-2 with TRBJ1-1, with 7 bases identical to TRBD1. The CDR3 spans 14 residues. Trimming at V came to 5 bases and at J to 7 bases, leaving 10 bases not matched to a gene. CDR1 SGHTA and CDR2 FQGNSA come from the germline V gene. This CDR3 is CASSPYDRDNEAFF. The CDR3 bases are TGTGCCAGCAGCCCTTATGACAGGGACAATGAAGCTTTCTTT.

The chain has TRBV27 and TRBJ2-1, with 8 bases matching TRBD1. The CDR3 contains 16 residues. Trimming took 4 bases from V and 6 from J; bases not matched to a gene: 11. In germline, CDR1 is MNHEY, CDR2 SMNVEV (reference sequence). The DNA of the CDR3 is TGTGCCAGCAGTTCACCGACAGGGGATTCAGGCAATGAGCAGTTCTTC. Its translation is CASSSPTGDSGNEQFF.

The chain links TRBV5-6 to TRBJ1-2; D possibly corresponds to TRBD1 (6 bases). Trimming took 4 bases from V and 2 from J, leaving 9 bases between them. This CDR3 region has 13 residues. Germline V gene data show CDR1 as SGHDT and CDR2 as YYEEEE. The CDR3: CASSRDKNYGYTF. The CDR3 DNA reads as TGTGCCAGCAGCCGGGACAAAAACTATGGCTACACCTTC.

As concerns this clone: Relative to the germline gene, one junction end is altered; a read error may explain this. This rearrangement joins TRBV7-9 to TRBJ1-2, with D possibly matching TRBD1 (6 bases). Germline V gives CDR1 SEHNR, CDR2 FQNEAQ (reference sequence). This CDR3 is 12 amino acids long. The CDR3 loop is CASSYRDRGYTF. The CDR3 coding sequence is TGTGCCAGTAGCTACAGGGATCGCGGCTACACCTTC.

This chain uses TRBV6-5 with TRBJ1-2; TRBD1 agrees at 7 bases. Unmatched junction bases numbered 9, after V lost 6 bases and J lost 8 bases. Germline values: CDR1 MNHEY, CDR2 SVGAGI. The CDR3 spans 13 residues. The CDR3 sequence is CASSPQGLGGYTF. Here the CDR3 DNA reads TGTGCCAGCAGCCCACAGGGGTTGGGGGGCTACACCTTC.

This clone occurred a few times. The chain is built from TRBV9 and TRBJ2-7; a weak D match, TRBD1 (6 bases). This CDR3 region has 15 residues. The germline V and J ends were trimmed by 0 bases and 3 bases, with 13 bases remaining between them. Germline values: CDR1 SGDLS, CDR2 YYNGEE. The CDR3 region is CASSVGQGFDYEQYF. In nucleotides, the CDR3 is TGTGCCAGCAGCGTAGGCCAGGGGTTTGACTACGAGCAGTACTTC.

This rearrangement joins TRBV7-6 to TRBJ1-4; TRBD1 might be the D (5 bases). The CDR3 extends over 15 amino acids. V was clipped by 2 bases and J by 3 bases, with 10 bases between them. Germline lookup yields CDR1 SGHVS and CDR2 FNYEAQ. The CDR3 region is CASSLLRDSNEKLFF. The CDR3 coding sequence is TGTGCCAGCAGCTTACTCCGGGACTCTAATGAAAAACTGTTTTTT.